Reported below is one TCR beta chain. The source of the sample is a study of blood T cell repertoires in COVID-19. V was pared by 3 bases and J by 6 bases, with 3 bases of the junction left unmatched. The germline V gene has CDR1 PRHDT and CDR2 FYEKMQ (reference sequence). The CDR3 is 15 residues long. Measured with immunoSEQ multiplex PCR; TCRdb has only the in-frame clones, and not every one. The sample has roughly 260,000 clones, roughly 86% seen once. The rearrangement uses TRBV13 and TRBJ2-7; 15 nucleotides align to TRBD2. What was sequenced was peripheral blood. This TCR came from a woman aged 45-65 years with acute or convalescent COVID-19. The CDR3: CASSFGLAGGGEQYF. The CDR3 DNA reads as TGTGCCAGCAGCTTCGGACTAGCGGGAGGGGGCGAGCAGTACTTC. Together with reference TRBV13 and TRBJ2-7, the CDR3 gives the full variable domain: AAGVIQSPRHLIKEKRETATLKCYPIPRHDTVYWYQQGPGQDPQFLISFYEKMQSDKGSIPDRFSAQQFSDYHSELNMSSLELGDSALYFCASSFGLAGGGEQYFGPGTRLTVT.